This T cell receptor (beta chain) was observed in a study of early T cells in non-severe SARS-CoV-2 infection. Study results and limitations: Private and CD4 specificities were missed by VDJdb matching, skewed to anti-spike CD8.

In its sample, this clonotype was seen a few times. Its antigen is currently unknown. Unique molecular identifiers were added to individual cDNA molecules. TCRdb re-analysed the 5' RACE reads in MiXCR, keeping a single row per CDR3 protein. In the table there are 50,000 or so distinct CDR3 sequences, roughly 12% of which are singletons. The TCR originated in an adult who was a healthcare worker with PCR-confirmed SARS-CoV-2 infection or an uninfected control (not recorded which). The sequencing sample was made of whole blood.

The CDR3 nucleotides are TGCGCCAGCAGCTTCAAAGAGACCCAGTACTTC. As protein: CASSFKETQYF. The chain combines TRBV5-1 with TRBJ2-5; D ambiguous. The germline V gene encodes CDR1 SGHRS and CDR2 YFSETQ. The ends were cut back, 2 bases at V and 3 bases at J, with 2 bases in the middle. The CDR3 sequence is 11 residues long.